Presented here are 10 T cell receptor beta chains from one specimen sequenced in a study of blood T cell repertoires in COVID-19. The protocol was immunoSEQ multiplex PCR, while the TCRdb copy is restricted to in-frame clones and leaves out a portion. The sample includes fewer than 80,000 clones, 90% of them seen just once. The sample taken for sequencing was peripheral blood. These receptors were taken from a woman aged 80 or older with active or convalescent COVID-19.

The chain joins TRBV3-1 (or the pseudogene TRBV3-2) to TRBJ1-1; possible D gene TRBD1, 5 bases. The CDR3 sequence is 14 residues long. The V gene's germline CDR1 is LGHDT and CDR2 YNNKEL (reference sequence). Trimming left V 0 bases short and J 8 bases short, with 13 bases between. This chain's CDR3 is CASSQEGQAVEAFF. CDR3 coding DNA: TGTGCCAGCAGCCAAGAGGGGCAGGCGGTAGAAGCTTTCTTT.

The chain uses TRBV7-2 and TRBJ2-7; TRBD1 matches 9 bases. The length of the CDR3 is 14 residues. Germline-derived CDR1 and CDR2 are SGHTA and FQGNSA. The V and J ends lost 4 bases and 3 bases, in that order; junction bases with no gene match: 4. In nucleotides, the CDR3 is TGTGCCAGCAGCTCCACAGGGGGCATCTACGAGCAGTACTTC. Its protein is CASSSTGGIYEQYF. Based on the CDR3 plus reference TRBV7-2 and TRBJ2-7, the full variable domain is GAGVSQSPSNKVTEKGKDVELRCDPISGHTALYWYRQSLGQGLEFLIYFQGNSAPDKSGLPSDRFSAERTGGSVSTLTIQRTQQEDSAVYLCASSSTGGIYEQYFGPGTRLTVT.

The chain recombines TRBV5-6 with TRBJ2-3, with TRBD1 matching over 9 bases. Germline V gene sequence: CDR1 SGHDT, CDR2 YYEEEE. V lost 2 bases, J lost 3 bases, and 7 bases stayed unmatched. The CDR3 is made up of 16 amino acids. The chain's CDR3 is CASSLAGTGTTDTQYF. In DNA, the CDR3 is TGTGCCAGCAGCTTAGCCGGGACAGGGACTACAGATACGCAGTATTTT.

The CDR3 is CASSLGRGLAGPDNEQFF. CDR3 sequence (DNA): TGTGCCAGCAGCTTAGGTAGGGGACTAGCGGGCCCTGACAATGAGCAGTTCTTC. The chain has TRBV7-9 and TRBJ2-1; 12 bases align to TRBD2. The CDR3 runs to 18 residues. Germline CDR1 and CDR2: SEHNR and FQNEAQ (reference sequence). V dropped 1 base and J dropped 5; count of bases not matched to a gene: 9.

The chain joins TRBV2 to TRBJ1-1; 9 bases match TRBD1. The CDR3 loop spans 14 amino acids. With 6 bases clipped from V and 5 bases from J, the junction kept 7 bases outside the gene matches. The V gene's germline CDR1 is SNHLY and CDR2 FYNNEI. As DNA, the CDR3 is TGTGCCAGCAGGAGACAGGGGGGTAATACTGAAGCTTTCTTT. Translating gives CASRRQGGNTEAFF.

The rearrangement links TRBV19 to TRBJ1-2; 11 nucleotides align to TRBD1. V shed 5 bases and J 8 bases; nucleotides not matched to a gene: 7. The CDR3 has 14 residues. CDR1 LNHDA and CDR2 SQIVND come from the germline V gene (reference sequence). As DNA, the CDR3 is TGTGCCAGTAGTGATGGACAGGGGGCCGGCGGCTACACCTTC. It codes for CASSDGQGAGGYTF.

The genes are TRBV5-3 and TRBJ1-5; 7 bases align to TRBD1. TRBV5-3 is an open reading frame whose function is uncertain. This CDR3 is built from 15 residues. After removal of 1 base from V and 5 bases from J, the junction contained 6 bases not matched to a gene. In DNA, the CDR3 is TGTGCCAGAAGCTTGTCGACAGGGTTCTATCAGCCCCAGCATTTT. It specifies CARSLSTGFYQPQHF.

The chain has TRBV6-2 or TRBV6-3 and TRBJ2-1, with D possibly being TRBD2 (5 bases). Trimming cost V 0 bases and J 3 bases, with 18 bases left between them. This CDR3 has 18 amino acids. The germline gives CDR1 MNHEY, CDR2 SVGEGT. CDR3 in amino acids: CASSYSKGGGFIYNEQFF. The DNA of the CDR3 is TGTGCCAGCAGTTACTCGAAAGGAGGAGGTTTCATCTACAATGAGCAGTTCTTC.

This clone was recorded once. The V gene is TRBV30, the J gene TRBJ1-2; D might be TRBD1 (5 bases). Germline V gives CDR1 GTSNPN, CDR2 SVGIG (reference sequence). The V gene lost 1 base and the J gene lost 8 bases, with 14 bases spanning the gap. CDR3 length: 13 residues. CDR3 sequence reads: CAWSASGTGGYTF. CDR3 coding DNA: TGTGCCTGGAGTGCTTCCGGGACTGGGGGCTACACCTTC. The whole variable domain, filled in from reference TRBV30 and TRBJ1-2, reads SQTIHQWPATLVQPVGSPLSLECTVEGTSNPNLYWYRQAAGRGLQLLFYSVGIGQISSEVPQNLSASRPQDRQFILSSKKLLLSDSGFYLCAWSASGTGGYTFGSGTRLTVV.

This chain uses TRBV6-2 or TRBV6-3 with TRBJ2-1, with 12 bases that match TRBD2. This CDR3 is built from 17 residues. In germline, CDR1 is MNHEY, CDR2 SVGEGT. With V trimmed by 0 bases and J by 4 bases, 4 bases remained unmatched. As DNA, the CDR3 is TGTGCCAGCAGTTACTCCGGACTAGCGGGGATTTACAATGAGCAGTTCTTC. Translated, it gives CASSYSGLAGIYNEQFF.